The 9 T cell receptor beta chains below come from one sample, sequenced in a study of blood T cells in healthy people across ages. Next came a second PCR, run for about 7 to 11 cycles, which used a sample-barcoded 5' primer along with a J-beta primer mix. TCRdb itself ran the 5' RACE reads through MiXCR, one entry per CDR3 protein. This sample yields roughly 550,000 distinct CDR3 sequences, of which about 24% are seen a single time; 7.5% to 9% belongs to the top ten. These data also formed part of another study, on T cells of mothers and their children.

Sequenced sample: blood. All receptors come from a boy between 5 and 17 years old in good health.

This clonotype was counted a few times. This rearrangement joins TRBV20-1 to TRBJ1-1; no firm D call. Trimming left V 6 bases short and J 1 base short, with 9 bases between. CDR3 length: 12 residues. Germline assignment: CDR1 DFQATT and CDR2 SNEGSKA (reference sequence). Here the CDR3 DNA reads TGCAGTGCAGGAATTGCGAACACTGAAGCTTTCTTT. Amino acid sequence: CSAGIANTEAFF.

This chain uses TRBV12-3 or TRBV12-4 with TRBJ2-5; D is ambiguous. Trimming removed 7 bases from V and 2 bases from J, with 20 bases in between. This CDR3 has 16 amino acids. The CDR3 DNA follows: TGTGCCAGCACCCCGGCCGCCGGCGCAGTACAAGAGACCCAGTACTTC. Residues: CASTPAAGAVQETQYF.

This clonotype has a handful of counts. V and J are TRBV20-1 and TRBJ2-5, with D tentatively TRBD1 (5 bases). The tail of the sequence fits TRBJ2-1 better, so the J call may be wrong. Germline CDR1 DFQATT, CDR2 SNEGSKA (reference sequence). This CDR3 contains 11 residues. The CDR3 DNA reads as TGCAGTGCTAGAGATCGACAGGAGCAGTTCTTC. The encoded protein is CSARDRQEQFF.

CDR3 bases: TGTGCTAGCGCGGGAGGCTTCTACAATGAGCAGTTCTTC. The encoded protein is CASAGGFYNEQFF. V usage is TRBV7-7 and J usage is TRBJ2-5; TRBD2 matches 8 bases. The DNA matches TRBJ2-1 better at its end, which makes the J call doubtful. This CDR3 spans 13 amino acids. Germline-derived CDR1 and CDR2 are SSHAT and FNYEAQ (reference sequence).

A note on this clonotype: The junction shows a germline mismatch at one end, possibly a read error. This rearrangement joins TRBV6-5 to TRBJ2-7; TRBD2 might be the D (6 bases). From germline, CDR1 is MNHEY and CDR2 SVGAGI. This CDR3 comprises 15 residues. CDR3 sequence: CASSTPRDFLYEQYF. The CDR3 nucleotides are TGTGCCAGCAGTACACCTCGGGACTTCCTCTACGAACAGTACTTC.

This clonotype was detected only a few times. A read error may account for a junction end that differs from germline. The chain uses TRBV5-6 and TRBJ2-6; 7 positions match TRBD1. This CDR3 has 16 amino acids. The germline gives CDR1 SGHDT, CDR2 YYEEEE. CDR3 sequence reads: CASSSYRGVGVNVLTF. The CDR3 region has the DNA TGTGCCAGCAGCTCCTACAGGGGCGTTGGGGTCAACGTCCTGACTTTC.

The chain recombines TRBV4-1 with TRBJ2-7; D may be TRBD2 (6 bases). Trimming cost V 0 bases and J 1 base, with 13 bases left between them. The CDR3 extends over 16 amino acids. Germline CDR1 and CDR2: MGHRA and YSYEKL. CDR3 nucleotides: TGCGCCAGCAGCCAAGATAGGCTAGCGACGTCCTACGAGCAGTACTTC. Protein: CASSQDRLATSYEQYF.

The rearrangement joins TRBV6-5 to TRBJ2-5; D is unresolved. The end of the DNA is better explained by TRBJ2-1, so the J call may be wrong. Looked up from germline, CDR1 is MNHEY and CDR2 is SVGAGI. CDR3 length: 16 amino acids. CDR3: CASSYSRPALGNEQFF. CDR3 nucleotides: TGTGCCAGCAGTTACTCTCGGCCAGCGCTTGGGAATGAGCAGTTCTTC.

This clonotype has a handful of counts. V and J are TRBV28 and TRBJ1-3; D ambiguous. Between the trimmed V and J ends, which lost 9 bases and 8 bases, there was a span of 17 bases. Per germline, CDR1 MDHEN and CDR2 SYDVKM. The CDR3 sequence is 13 residues long. CDR3 bases: TGTGCCAGTCGAGTGGTAGTTGAGGACACCATATATTTT. It encodes CASRVVVEDTIYF.